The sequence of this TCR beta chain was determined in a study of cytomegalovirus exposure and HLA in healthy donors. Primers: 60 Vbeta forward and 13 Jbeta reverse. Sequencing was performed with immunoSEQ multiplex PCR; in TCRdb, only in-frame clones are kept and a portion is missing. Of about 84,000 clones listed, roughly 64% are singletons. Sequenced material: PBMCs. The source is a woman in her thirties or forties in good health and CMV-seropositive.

CDR3 DNA sequence: TGTGCCAGCAGTTACACGGAAGGGGGAATTGAAGCTTTCTTT. Protein: CASSYTEGGIEAFF. The chain employs TRBV6-5 and TRBJ1-1; D perhaps matches TRBD1 (6 bases). The CDR3 covers 14 residues. V was trimmed by 2 bases and J by 7 bases, leaving 14 bases between them. The germline gives CDR1 MNHEY, CDR2 SVGAGI.